A selection of T cell receptor beta chains follows, all from one sample in a study of a mutant IDH1 vaccine in newly diagnosed glioma. Some clones are missing from TCRdb's copy, which holds only in-frame ones; the method was immunoSEQ multiplex PCR. The table shows over 50,000 clones, with 70% to 85% occurring only once. Their cognate antigens are unknown. The sample consisted of PBMCs, taken from a glioma patient whose treatment included an IDH1 peptide vaccine. The origin of the receptors is a woman aged 40 to 50 with glioma. Some clones in this sample may be carry-over from other donors' samples. CDR3s include the opening cysteine and the closing phenylalanine or tryptophan. The order of the fields is J gene, V gene, CDR3 length, clone size, D gene, CDR3 protein, CDR3 DNA. A D gene is named only where the DNA matches it firmly. Where a row states a size, it is once, few, many or the class of an expanded clone; other rows omit it.

>TRBJ2-3|TRBV7-2|16|-|-
CASSLGAITSTDTQYF
TGTGCCAGCAGCTTAGGGGCCATCACTAGCACAGATACGCAGTATTTT
>TRBJ2-5|TRBV19|13|-|-
CASSSQTEETQYF
TGTGCCAGTAGTTCCCAAACCGAAGAGACCCAGTACTTC
>TRBJ1-4|TRBV19|12|-|-
CASRRPDEKLFF
TGTGCCAGTAGGCGCCCTGATGAAAAACTGTTTTTT
>TRBJ2-1|TRBV6-1|15|-|TRBD2
CASSELAGGLDEQFF
TGTGCCAGCAGTGAACTAGCGGGGGGGCTGGATGAGCAGTTCTTC
>TRBJ2-1|TRBV2|15|-|TRBD1
CASSDRTGGDNEQFF
TGTGCCAGCAGTGACCGGACAGGGGGGGACAATGAGCAGTTCTTC
>TRBJ2-5|TRBV7-6|14|-|-
CASSLLALQETQYF
TGTGCCAGCAGCTTACTAGCGCTCCAAGAGACCCAGTACTTC
>TRBJ2-1|TRBV2|15|once|-
CASRPTGSSYNEQFF
TGTGCCAGCAGGCCCACGGGGAGCTCCTACAATGAGCAGTTCTTC
>TRBJ2-7|TRBV7-9|14|-|TRBD1
CASSPTQGANEQYF
TGTGCCAGCAGCCCCACCCAGGGGGCCAACGAGCAGTACTTC
>TRBJ2-5|TRBV10-2|15|-|TRBD2
CASSQAGGGQETQYF
TGCGCCAGCAGTCAAGCGGGGGGTGGCCAAGAGACCCAGTACTTC
>TRBJ2-6|TRBV27|15|-|-
CASSLGASGANVLTF
TGTGCCAGCAGTTTGGGGGCCTCTGGGGCCAACGTCCTGACTTTC
>TRBJ2-7|TRBV29-1|14|-|-
CSVRRRDTGYEQYF
TGCAGCGTCCGTCGCAGGGACACGGGCTACGAGCAGTACTTC
>TRBJ1-5|TRBV15|12|-|-
CATSRGNQPQHF
TGTGCCACCAGCAGGGGGAATCAGCCCCAGCATTTT
>TRBJ2-7|TRBV19|16|-|-
CASSYRGGQSSYEQYF
TGTGCCAGTAGCTACAGGGGGGGACAGAGCTCCTACGAGCAGTACTTC
>TRBJ2-7|TRBV27|14|-|TRBD2
CASSPGLAGYEQYF
TGTGCCAGCAGCCCTGGACTAGCGGGGTATGAGCAGTACTTC
>TRBJ2-1|TRBV19|12|-|-
CASSSSWGEQFF
TGTGCCAGTAGTAGCTCATGGGGTGAGCAGTTCTTC
>TRBJ1-4|TRBV5-5|14|-|TRBD1
CASSSTGVNEKLFF
TGTGCCAGCAGCTCCACAGGGGTGAATGAAAAACTGTTTTTT
>TRBJ2-5|TRBV5-1|14|-|-
CASSSTRGRETQYF
TGCGCCAGCAGCTCTACTAGGGGCAGGGAGACCCAGTACTTC
>TRBJ1-4|TRBV30|14|-|-
CAWNTGFLNEKLFF
TGTGCCTGGAATACAGGGTTTCTCAATGAAAAACTGTTTTTT
>TRBJ2-2|TRBV4-1|15|-|TRBD1
CASSQTGTGTGELFF
TGCGCCAGCAGCCAGACCGGGACAGGGACCGGGGAGCTGTTTTTT
>TRBJ2-5|TRBV29-1|14|-|-
CSVVMGAEYETQYF
TGCAGCGTTGTTATGGGGGCAGAGTATGAGACCCAGTACTTC
>TRBJ2-3|TRBV29-1|16|-|TRBD1
CSVQSRDRGQADTQYF
TGCAGCGTCCAAAGCCGGGACAGGGGGCAGGCAGATACGCAGTATTTT
>TRBJ1-5|TRBV2|14|-|TRBD1
CASMDRELAQPQHF
TGTGCCAGCATGGACAGGGAACTAGCCCAGCCCCAGCATTTT
>TRBJ1-1|TRBV2|16|-|TRBD1
CASSDSGQIRDTEAFF
TGTGCCAGCAGTGATTCGGGACAGATCAGGGACACTGAAGCTTTCTTT
>TRBJ2-3|TRBV5-6|15|once|-
CASSGSRGKGDTQYF
TGTGCCAGCAGCGGATCCAGGGGAAAGGGAGATACACAGTATTTT
>TRBJ1-3|TRBV6-5|16|few|-
CASSSDGTNSGNTIYF
TGTGCCAGCAGTTCAGACGGAACTAACTCTGGAAACACCATATATTTT
>TRBJ2-3|TRBV5-1|15|-|TRBD1
CASSWQTGTTDTQYF
TGCGCCAGCAGCTGGCAGACAGGGACCACAGATACGCAGTATTTT
>TRBJ2-2|TRBV5-4|12|once|-
CASSGTTWELFF
TGTGCCAGCAGCGGGACCACCTGGGAGCTGTTTTTT
>TRBJ2-3|TRBV19|16|-|-
CASSTFTQESTDTQYF
TGTGCCAGTAGTACATTTACACAGGAAAGCACAGATACGCAGTATTTT
>TRBJ1-1|TRBV2|15|medium-sized|-
CASSQDSPMNTEAFF
TGTGCCAGCAGTCAGGACAGTCCCATGAACACTGAAGCTTTCTTT
>TRBJ1-2|TRBV7-8|13|-|TRBD1
CASSSGTGNGYTF
TGTGCCAGCAGCTCTGGGACAGGGAATGGCTACACCTTC
>TRBJ2-2|TRBV7-8|17|-|TRBD2
CASSPRTSGGGTGELFF
TGTGCCAGCAGCCCGAGGACTAGCGGGGGTGGCACCGGGGAGCTGTTTTTT
>TRBJ1-5|TRBV19|14|-|-
CASSIRDSNQPQHF
TGTGCCAGTAGTATAAGGGATAGCAATCAGCCCCAGCATTTT
>TRBJ2-5|TRBV10-3|14|-|-
CAISESDSPETQYF
TGTGCCATCAGTGAGTCGGACAGCCCAGAGACCCAGTACTTC
>TRBJ1-1|TRBV5-5|14|-|-
CASSFDSMNTEAFF
TGTGCCAGCAGTTTTGACTCCATGAACACTGAAGCTTTCTTT
>TRBJ1-1|TRBV5-1|14|-|-
CASSLDAPRGEAFF
TGCGCCAGCAGCTTGGACGCACCTCGTGGTGAAGCTTTCTTT
>TRBJ2-7|TRBV5-4|14|once|-
CAVSLRALPYEQYF
TGTGCCGTTAGCTTGCGGGCCCTACCTTACGAGCAGTACTTC
>TRBJ2-1|TRBV6-5|15|-|-
CASSYSGLARSEQFF
TGTGCCAGCAGTTACTCTGGGCTAGCGAGATCTGAGCAGTTCTTC
>TRBJ2-1|TRBV5-4|16|-|TRBD2
CASSRTSGPLYNEQFF
TGTGCCAGCAGCAGGACTAGCGGGCCCCTTTACAATGAGCAGTTCTTC
>TRBJ1-5|TRBV30|13|many|-
CAWSVLPGQPQHF
TGTGCCTGGAGTGTACTCCCGGGCCAGCCCCAGCATTTT
>TRBJ1-3|TRBV30|14|-|-
CAWGRTISGNTIYF
TGTGCCTGGGGACGCACCATCTCTGGAAACACCATATATTTT
>TRBJ2-7|TRBV7-9|14|-|TRBD1
CASSLVDRGYEQYF
TGTGCCAGCAGCTTAGTTGACAGGGGTTACGAGCAGTACTTC
>TRBJ1-2|TRBV21-1|16|-|-
CASSKKDEGLGYGYTF
TGTGCCAGCAGCAAAAAGGACGAGGGCCTCGGCTATGGCTACACCTTC
>TRBJ1-6|TRBV2|13|-|-
CASSGRPQTPLHF
TGTGCCAGCAGTGGCAGGCCTCAGACACCCCTCCACTTT
>TRBJ2-1|TRBV29-1|14|-|TRBD1
CSVLGQGAYNEQFF
TGCAGCGTTCTGGGACAGGGGGCCTACAATGAGCAGTTCTTC